Presented here are 23 T cell receptor beta chains from one specimen sequenced in a study of TIL therapy for anti-PD-1-resistant metastatic lung cancer (dated by TCRdb to the early 2020s). The immunoSEQ v3 hsTCRB kit was used to amplify TCR beta CDR3 regions from genomic DNA through bias-controlled multiplex PCR. The clones in this table, taken by TCRdb from immuneACCESS, are in-frame only. Not every clone is retained; where verified, under half of the shortfall comes from an unresolved V gene, and the cause of the rest is unknown. The sample includes more than 15,000 clones, with under 90% observed a single time. The ten largest clones take up around 2.4% of the sample. The time point tag for this specimen amounts to: pre-treatment sample, taken before nivolumab and TIL therapy. The sequencing here drew on blood, taken at baseline. The source of these receptors is a person between 25 and 79 years old with non-small cell lung cancer.

The rearrangement uses TRBV10-3 and TRBJ2-4; TRBD2 aligns across 13 bases. The CDR3 runs 15 residues. In germline, CDR1 is ENHRY, CDR2 SYGVKD. Trimming removed 2 bases from V and 7 bases from J; junction bases left unmatched: 2. In DNA form, the CDR3 reads TGTGCCATCAGTGAGGCGACTAGCGGGAGGAACATTCAGTACTTC. Translated, it gives CAISEATSGRNIQYF.

The V gene is TRBV7-8, the J gene TRBJ1-2; D uncertain. Trimming cost V 2 bases and J 1 base, with 5 bases left between them. CDR3 size: 13 residues. From germline, CDR1 is SGHVS and CDR2 FQNEAQ. The CDR3 spells CASSLRFNYGYTF. The CDR3 nucleotides read TGTGCCAGCAGCTTAAGGTTTAACTATGGCTACACCTTC.

This sequence joins TRBV19 and TRBJ1-1, with 11 positions matching TRBD1. CDR1 is LNHDA and CDR2 is SQIVND in the germline V gene (reference sequence). CDR3 length equals 16 residues. V shed 4 bases, J shed 5 bases, and the junction held 9 bases outside the gene matches. Written as DNA, the CDR3 is TGTGCCAGTAGTAAAAGGGACAGGGGGGGAGGAACTGAAGCTTTCTTT. It codes for CASSKRDRGGGTEAFF.

The chain combines TRBV28 with TRBJ2-7; TRBD1 agrees at 7 bases. The CDR3 consists of 12 residues. Germline trimming cut 8 bases from V and 4 bases from J; bases unmatched to any gene: 5. Germline CDR1 is MDHEN and CDR2 is SYDVKM. The CDR3 sequence: CASVRQGYEQYF. The CDR3 DNA is TGTGCCAGCGTACGACAGGGATACGAGCAGTACTTC.

The V call is TRBV6-5, the J call TRBJ1-3, with TRBD2 identical over 9 bases. The tail of the sequence fits TRBJ2-2 better, so the J call may be wrong. The CDR3 has 14 residues. Germline CDR1 is MNHEY and CDR2 is SVGAGI. The CDR3 is CATGEREVVGELFF. CDR3 in DNA: TGTGCCACCGGAGAGCGGGAGGTGGTCGGGGAGCTGTTTTTT.

The CDR3, as DNA: TGTGCCAGCAGCTTAGCATCGGGCGGGAGGGTCTACGAGCAGTACTTC. Amino acids: CASSLASGGRVYEQYF. The chain joins TRBV7-8 to TRBJ2-7, with 9 bases aligning to TRBD2. Germline trimming cut 0 bases from V and 3 bases from J; bases unmatched to any gene: 6. CDR1 is SGHVS and CDR2 is FQNEAQ in the germline V gene. The CDR3 is made up of 16 amino acids.

The chain couples TRBV11-2 to TRBJ1-3; no reliable D call. CDR3 length: 15 residues. The V gene lost 1 base and the J gene lost 2 bases, with 9 bases spanning the gap. CDR1 is SGHAT and CDR2 is FQNNGV in the germline V gene. CDR3 sequence reads: CASSLGDETGNTIYF. DNA for the CDR3: TGTGCCAGCAGCTTAGGGGATGAGACTGGAAACACCATATATTTT.

V gene TRBV5-7 combines with J gene TRBJ2-7; D possibly corresponds to TRBD1 (5 bases). TRBV5-7 counts as an open reading frame of uncertain function. Trimming cost V 8 bases and J 3 bases, with 24 bases left between them. The CDR3 is made up of 16 amino acids. CDR3 bases: TGTGCCAGTAAATACCCGGCTAGGGGCAGTAACTACGAGCAGTACTTC. Translating gives CASKYPARGSNYEQYF.

This clone was picked up a small number of times. The V gene is TRBV4-3, the J gene TRBJ2-1; TRBD2 matches 7 bases. CDR1 is LGHNA, CDR2 YSLEER, per germline. This CDR3 is built from 15 residues. Unmatched junction bases numbered 6, after V lost 0 bases and J lost 7 bases. DNA for the CDR3: TGCGCCAGCAGCCAAGATCGGCTAGCGGTGAATGAGCAGTTCTTC. Protein product: CASSQDRLAVNEQFF.

CDR3 residues: CASSLAGRLAGYNEQFF. CDR3 bases: TGTGCCAGCAGCTTAGCGGGGCGTCTAGCGGGTTACAATGAGCAGTTCTTC. J is TRBJ2-1 and V is TRBV7-9, with 8 bases matching TRBD2. CDR1 and CDR2 from the germline V gene are SEHNR and FQNEAQ (reference sequence). The CDR3 length is 17 residues. The V gene end was trimmed by 0 bases and the J gene end by 4 bases; junction bases not matched to a gene: 8. The variable domain in full, completed from reference TRBV7-9 and TRBJ2-1, reads DTGVSQNPRHKITKRGQNVTFRCDPISEHNRLYWYRQTLGQGPEFLTYFQNEAQLEKSRLLSDRFSAERPKGSFSTLEIQRTEQGDSAMYLCASSLAGRLAGYNEQFFGPGTRLTVL.

The sample holds one count of this clone. The chain couples TRBV6-1 to TRBJ2-5, with TRBD1 identical over 7 bases. J lost 5 bases, V lost 6 bases, and 9 bases had no gene match. The CDR3 covers 14 residues. Germline CDR1 MNHNS, CDR2 SASEGT. CDR3 amino acids: CASRKDRDRETQYF. DNA for the CDR3: TGTGCCAGCAGAAAAGACAGGGACCGGGAGACCCAGTACTTC.

This clone appeared a few times. The V and J genes are TRBV6-1 and TRBJ2-7; no firm D call. V was clipped by 7 bases and J by 2 bases, with 12 bases between them. CDR1 and CDR2 (germline): MNHNS, SASEGT. This CDR3 contains 13 residues. In nucleotides, the CDR3 is TGTGCCAGCATTGCCCCTGGCCCCTACGAGCAGTACTTC. Its protein product is CASIAPGPYEQYF.

The chain uses TRBV28 and TRBJ1-5; no firm D call. CDR3 length: 14 amino acids. Per the germline V gene, CDR1 is MDHEN and CDR2 is SYDVKM. Between the trimmed V and J ends, which lost 3 bases and 3 bases, there was a span of 9 bases. The CDR3 loop reads CASSLVGNNQPQHF. The DNA of the CDR3 is TGTGCCAGCAGTTTGGTGGGCAACAATCAGCCCCAGCATTTT.

CDR3 nucleotides: TGTGCCACCAGCAGAGCAGGGGTGCAGACCGGGGAGCTGTTTTTT. This codes for CATSRAGVQTGELFF. The chain joins TRBV15 to TRBJ2-2; tentatively, D is TRBD1 (6 bases). The CDR3 length is 15 residues. V lost 1 base and J 5 bases, leaving 11 bases between the germline ends. Germline V gives CDR1 LNHNV, CDR2 YYDKDF (reference sequence).

The rearrangement uses TRBV10-3 and TRBJ1-1; a weak D match, TRBD1 (6 bases). The ends were cut back, 8 bases at V and 0 bases at J, with 19 bases in the middle. The length of the CDR3 is 16 residues. Looked up from germline, CDR1 is ENHRY and CDR2 is SYGVKD. CDR3 DNA sequence: TGTGCCATCCGAGGGGGGATTTTGGGGATGAACACTGAAGCTTTCTTT. It encodes CAIRGGILGMNTEAFF.

This chain uses TRBV4-1 with TRBJ1-5, with D possibly being TRBD1 (5 bases). V was clipped by 1 base and J by 6 bases, with 13 bases between them. CDR3 length: 15 residues. Germline values: CDR1 MGHRA, CDR2 YSYEKL. The CDR3, as DNA: TGCGCCAGCAGCCAAGTTCACCAGGGCGTTCAGCCCCAGCATTTT. Translation: CASSQVHQGVQPQHF.

The chain has TRBV19 and TRBJ1-5; D unclear. CDR3 size: 14 residues. The germline V and J ends were trimmed by 2 bases and 6 bases, with 11 bases remaining between them. Germline CDR1 reads LNHDA; CDR2 reads SQIVND (reference sequence). The CDR3 DNA reads as TGTGCCAGTAGTATACAGGAGGCCAGTCAGCCCCAGCATTTT. Protein: CASSIQEASQPQHF.

The V gene is TRBV29-1, the J gene TRBJ2-2, with a weak D call TRBD1 (5 bases). The length of the CDR3 is 13 residues. Trimming pared 3 bases from V and 1 base from J, leaving 6 bases between. The germline CDR1 and CDR2 sequences are SQVTM and ANQGSEA. The DNA for the CDR3 is TGCAGCGTTGATAGGGGGAACACCGGGGAGCTGTTTTTT. Residues: CSVDRGNTGELFF.

Here the CDR3 reads CATSRQFNNQPQHF. The CDR3 DNA reads TGTGCCACCTCGCGACAGTTCAACAATCAGCCCCAGCATTTT. The V gene is TRBV15, the J gene TRBJ1-5; a weak D match, TRBD1 (5 bases). V gave up 8 bases and J gave up 3 bases, with 14 bases separating them. Germline loops: CDR1 LNHNV, CDR2 YYDKDF (reference sequence). The CDR3 sequence is 14 residues long.

V gene TRBV5-1 combines with J gene TRBJ1-6; 7 bases are shared with TRBD1. The CDR3 extends over 14 amino acids. Germline V gene lookup returns CDR1 SGHRS and CDR2 YFSETQ. The junction had 2 bases not matched to a gene; V was cut back by 3 bases and J by 5 bases. In DNA form, the CDR3 reads TGCGCCAGCAGCTCTGGACAGGATAATTCACCCCTCCACTTT. The encoded protein is CASSSGQDNSPLHF.

DNA of the CDR3: TGTGCCAGCAGTTCGAAAGACGATGGCAGGATGAACACTGAAGCTTTCTTT. Its translation is CASSSKDDGRMNTEAFF. This rearrangement joins TRBV28 to TRBJ1-1, with unresolved D. Between the trimmed V and J ends, which lost 4 bases and 0 bases, there was a span of 18 bases. CDR1 MDHEN and CDR2 SYDVKM come from the germline V gene. The CDR3 spans 17 residues.

The chain couples TRBV7-3 to TRBJ2-1; 14 bases agree with TRBD2. From germline, CDR1 is SGHTA and CDR2 FQGTGA. Trimming took 5 bases from V and 4 from J; bases not matched to a gene: 1. The CDR3 extends over 15 amino acids. The CDR3 loop reads CASSRTSGGYNEQFF. In nucleotides, the CDR3 is TGTGCCAGCAGCAGGACTAGCGGGGGGTACAATGAGCAGTTCTTC.

V is TRBV6-5 and J is TRBJ2-3; D may be TRBD1 (6 bases). The germline V gene encodes CDR1 MNHEY and CDR2 SVGAGI. V lost 5 bases, J lost 3 bases, and 15 bases lay in between. The CDR3 runs 15 residues. The CDR3 bases are TGTGCCAGCAGTCCACAGGGTCTTTTGACAGATACGCAGTATTTT. It specifies CASSPQGLLTDTQYF.